A selection of T cell receptor beta chains follows, all from one sample in a study of vaccination effects on CD4 cells after COVID-19. Generated by immunoSEQ multiplex PCR, the TCRdb table keeps only in-frame clones and is missing some. The table shows 55,000 to 70,000 clones, with 81% occurring only once. Which antigens these TCRs recognize remains unknown. Here the sequenced sample was CD4+ T cells from PBMCs cultured with HCoV-229E spike peptides, taken before COVID-19 vaccination. The receptor source for this set is a human donor who received a COVID-19 vaccine. Both conserved end residues are part of each CDR3. A D gene is named only where the DNA matches it firmly. Size tells how often a clone was seen (once, few, many) or the class of an expanded clone, and some rows leave it out.

CDR3 length | J gene | D gene | clone size | V gene | CDR3 DNA | CDR3 protein
11 | TRBJ2-2 | . | few | TRBV5-4 | TGTGCCAGCAGCTTTGCCGGGGAGCTGTTTTTT | CASSFAGELFF
15 | TRBJ1-4 | TRBD1 | . | TRBV25-1 | TGTGCCAGCAGTAAGGGACAGGGGCAAAATGAAAAACTGTTTTTT | CASSKGQGQNEKLFF
14 | TRBJ1-3 | . | . | TRBV28 | TGTGCCAGTCTGCTGGGCCACTCTGGAAACACCATATATTTT | CASLLGHSGNTIYF
13 | TRBJ1-2 | . | . | TRBV6-5 | TGTGCCAGCAGGAATTCAGGGAACTATGGCTACACCTTC | CASRNSGNYGYTF
13 | TRBJ1-4 | . | . | TRBV5-6 | TGTGCCAGCAGCCCTATGATAGGGGAAAAACTGTTTTTT | CASSPMIGEKLFF
14 | TRBJ1-4 | . | . | TRBV11-2 | TGTGCCAGCAGCTCGAGCCACTCAGGGGAAAAACTGTTTTTT | CASSSSHSGEKLFF
15 | TRBJ2-3 | TRBD2 | . | TRBV5-1 | TGCGCCAGCAGCTTGGCGCGGGGGACCCCAAATACGCAGTATTTT | CASSLARGTPNTQYF
12 | TRBJ1-2 | . | . | TRBV2 | TGTGCCAGCAATTCAGGTTACTATGGCTACACCTTC | CASNSGYYGYTF
14 | TRBJ1-1 | . | few | TRBV27 | TGTGCCAGCAGTTCATCCTTGAGGAACACTGAAGCTTTCTTT | CASSSSLRNTEAFF
12 | TRBJ2-5 | . | few | TRBV18 | TGTGCCGGGTCATCCGGGGCCGAGACCCAGTACTTC | CAGSSGAETQYF
15 | TRBJ2-1 | . | . | TRBV3-1/TRBV3-2 | TGTGCCAGCAGCCAAGACAGGGGGGCCTACAATGAGCAGTTCTTC | CASSQDRGAYNEQFF
15 | TRBJ1-5 | . | . | TRBV28 | TGTGCCAGCAGTTTTGCCAGGGAAAATAATCAGCCCCAGCATTTT | CASSFARENNQPQHF
14 | TRBJ2-2 | . | . | TRBV5-1 | TGCGCCAGCCACCGGACAGTGAACACCGGGGAGCTGTTTTTT | CASHRTVNTGELFF
14 | TRBJ2-2 | . | . | TRBV24-1 | TGTGCCACCAGTGATAGGGGTATTCCCGGGGAGCTGTTTTTT | CATSDRGIPGELFF
14 | TRBJ1-2 | . | . | TRBV24-1 | TGTGCCACCAGTGATTCGCGGCTATTCTATGGCTACACCTTC | CATSDSRLFYGYTF
14 | TRBJ1-6 | . | . | TRBV19 | TGTGCCAGTAGAGCAGGCGCTGTGAATTCACCCCTCCACTTT | CASRAGAVNSPLHF
17 | TRBJ2-2 | TRBD2 | . | TRBV4-1 | TGCGCCAGCAGCCTCATTAGCGGGGGGGCAGGAACCGGGGAGCTGTTTTTT | CASSLISGGAGTGELFF
14 | TRBJ2-2 | TRBD2 | . | TRBV6-5 | TGTGCCAGCAGGGCTAGCGGGGGCACCGGGGAGCTGTTTTTT | CASRASGGTGELFF
14 | TRBJ1-2 | . | few | TRBV28 | TGTGCCAGCAATTCTTTACCGGGGGCTTATGGCTACACCTTC | CASNSLPGAYGYTF
16 | TRBJ2-1 | TRBD2 | . | TRBV5-1 | TGCGCCAGCAGCTTCTTAGCGGGGAGCTCCTACAATGAGCAGTTCTTC | CASSFLAGSSYNEQFF
15 | TRBJ1-1 | . | . | TRBV6-6 | TGTGCCAGCAGTCCTCCGGCCCCGGAAGGGACTGAAGCTTTCTTT | CASSPPAPEGTEAFF
13 | TRBJ1-3 | . | once | TRBV9 | TGTGCCAGCAGCGTAGGGGGCCGAAACACCATATATTTT | CASSVGGRNTIYF
17 | TRBJ1-4 | . | . | TRBV27 | TGTGCCAGCAGTCCTTTCGGGGAGGGTTTATTGGATGAAAAACTGTTTTTT | CASSPFGEGLLDEKLFF
15 | TRBJ1-2 | . | . | TRBV6-2/TRBV6-3 | TGTGCCAGCAGTTACAATGGGGAACCTAACTATGGCTACACCTTC | CASSYNGEPNYGYTF
15 | TRBJ2-1 | TRBD2 | . | TRBV6-5 | TGTGCCAGCAGACCCCCTGGCGGGGGTTACAATGAGCAGTTCTTC | CASRPPGGGYNEQFF
16 | TRBJ2-5 | . | . | TRBV4-1 | TGCGCCAGCAGCCAAGATCACCCGGGGGCCCAAGAGACCCAGTACTTC | CASSQDHPGAQETQYF
14 | TRBJ1-6 | TRBD1 | . | TRBV6-5 | TGTGCCAGCACAAGACAGGGAATAAATTCACCCCTCCACTTT | CASTRQGINSPLHF
15 | TRBJ1-5 | . | . | TRBV6-2/TRBV6-3 | TGTGCCAGCAGTTCTCCGGGGCGGGGAAATCAGCCCCAGCATTTT | CASSSPGRGNQPQHF
12 | TRBJ2-2 | . | few | TRBV21-1 | TGTGCCAGCAGCAATTTCCCCGGGGAGCTGTTTTTT | CASSNFPGELFF
13 | TRBJ1-1 | . | . | TRBV7-2 | TGTGCCAGCAGCTTTTCTATATCCACTGAAGCTTTCTTT | CASSFSISTEAFF
16 | TRBJ2-1 | TRBD2 | few | TRBV7-6 | TGTGCCAGCAGCGCACTCGGACTAGCGGGGGGAATAGAGCAGTTCTTC | CASSALGLAGGIEQFF
12 | TRBJ2-1 | . | . | TRBV6-5 | TGTGCCAGCAGCTGGGTCTACAATGAGCAGTTCTTC | CASSWVYNEQFF
17 | TRBJ1-5 | TRBD1 | . | TRBV28 | TGTGCCAGCACTTCCCCCGGGACAGCATATAGCAATCAGCCCCAGCATTTT | CASTSPGTAYSNQPQHF
15 | TRBJ1-3 | TRBD1 | . | TRBV6-5 | TGTGCCAGCAGTCGCACAGGGGGCCCAGGAAACACCATATATTTT | CASSRTGGPGNTIYF
17 | TRBJ2-3 | TRBD2 | . | TRBV15 | TGTGCCACCAGCGATGATATAGCGGGGGGGCTCCCAGATACGCAGTATTTT | CATSDDIAGGLPDTQYF
13 | TRBJ1-4 | . | . | TRBV12-3/TRBV12-4 | TGTGCCAGCAGGGACGGAGCAAATGAAAAACTGTTTTTT | CASRDGANEKLFF
15 | TRBJ2-2 | TRBD2 | . | TRBV4-2 | TGTGCCAGCAGCCCGGGACTAGGAAACACCGGGGAGCTGTTTTTT | CASSPGLGNTGELFF
16 | TRBJ1-1 | TRBD1 | . | TRBV6-6 | TGTGCCAGCAGTTACCGACAGGGTATAGGGAACACTGAAGCTTTCTTT | CASSYRQGIGNTEAFF
12 | TRBJ1-1 | . | once | TRBV6-6 | TGTGCCAGCAGTACCCGGGAGGTTGAAGCTTTCTTT | CASSTREVEAFF
18 | TRBJ2-6 | TRBD1 | . | TRBV28 | TGTGCCAGCAGTCTGGGGACAGGGGGCAGGTCTGGGGCCAACGTCCTGACTTTC | CASSLGTGGRSGANVLTF
12 | TRBJ2-5 | . | . | TRBV5-1 | TGCGCCAGCAGCCACTCCCAAGAGACCCAGTACTTC | CASSHSQETQYF
13 | TRBJ1-2 | . | . | TRBV18 | TGTGCCAGCTCACCGGGGGAGGAATATGGCTACACCTTC | CASSPGEEYGYTF
14 | TRBJ1-1 | . | . | TRBV6-5 | TGTGCCAGCAGTCGAGGGAGAGCGAACACTGAAGCTTTCTTT | CASSRGRANTEAFF
14 | TRBJ1-3 | . | . | TRBV9 | TGTGCCAGCACCGCAACTGGGTCTGGAAACACCATATATTTT | CASTATGSGNTIYF
16 | TRBJ2-6 | . | . | TRBV19 | TGTGCCAGTAGTATGTTTAGAAGCTCTGGGGCCAACGTCCTGACTTTC | CASSMFRSSGANVLTF
12 | TRBJ1-2 | . | . | TRBV12-3/TRBV12-4 | TGTGCCAGCAGTTTAGACACCTATGGCTACACCTTC | CASSLDTYGYTF
14 | TRBJ2-2 | . | once | TRBV19 | TGTGCCAGTAGTATTACAGGGAACACCGGGGAGCTGTTTTTT | CASSITGNTGELFF
14 | TRBJ2-2 | . | . | TRBV7-2 | TGTGCCAGCAGCTTAGGGGGATCTACCGGGGAGCTGTTTTTT | CASSLGGSTGELFF
16 | TRBJ2-3 | . | . | TRBV6-6 | TGTGCCAGCAGTAAGAACAGGGTGGGGTCCACAGATACGCAGTATTTT | CASSKNRVGSTDTQYF
13 | TRBJ1-5 | . | . | TRBV3-1/TRBV3-2 | TGTGCCAGCAGCCAAGGCAGGAATCAGCCCCAGCATTTT | CASSQGRNQPQHF
15 | TRBJ1-3 | . | . | TRBV7-2 | TGTGCCAGCAGCTTAAAATCAGGGCCTGGAAACACCATATATTTT | CASSLKSGPGNTIYF
14 | TRBJ1-2 | TRBD1 | . | TRBV3-1/TRBV3-2 | TGTGCCAGCAGACGACTGTCCACAGGGGACGGCTACACCTTC | CASRRLSTGDGYTF
11 | TRBJ1-1 | . | . | TRBV3-1/TRBV3-2 | TGTGCCAGCAGCTTAGACACTGAAGCTTTCTTT | CASSLDTEAFF
16 | TRBJ2-2 | TRBD2 | . | TRBV9 | TGTGCCAGCAGCGTAGGCCTAGCGGGGTCCACCGGGGAGCTGTTTTTT | CASSVGLAGSTGELFF